This TCR beta chain was identified in a study of OX40 agonist ivuxolimab in advanced cancers. Across the whole study: Hepatocellular carcinoma, melanoma, renal cell or head and neck cancer was diagnosed in the dose-escalation patients. The mean age was approximately 56 years, ranging from about 23 to 79, with around four fifths of participants male.

Whole-study findings and limits: At 0.1 to 3.0 mg/kg, CD4+ and CD8+ blood T cells expanded clonally by week 6.

The CDR3 consists of 15 residues. The trim removed 4 bases at V and 2 bases at J, leaving 5 bases unmatched. Germline CDR1 and CDR2: SGHRS and YFSETQ. TCRdb's copy holds only in-frame clones and misses some; the assay was immunoSEQ multiplex PCR. The sample shows tens of thousands of clones, roughly 90% of them seen only once. A remark on this clone: The antigen remains undetermined.

The sequences come from CD4+ or CD8+ T cells sorted from blood, collected in a trial of the OX40 agonist ivuxolimab. The TCR comes from an adult with an advanced solid tumor such as melanoma, head and neck, liver or kidney cancer. The chain employs TRBV5-1 and TRBJ1-4; 7 bases are shared with TRBD1. The CDR3 DNA reads TGCGCCAGCAGCGGGGGGACAGCGACTAATGAAAAACTGTTTTTT. Its protein product is CASSGGTATNEKLFF.